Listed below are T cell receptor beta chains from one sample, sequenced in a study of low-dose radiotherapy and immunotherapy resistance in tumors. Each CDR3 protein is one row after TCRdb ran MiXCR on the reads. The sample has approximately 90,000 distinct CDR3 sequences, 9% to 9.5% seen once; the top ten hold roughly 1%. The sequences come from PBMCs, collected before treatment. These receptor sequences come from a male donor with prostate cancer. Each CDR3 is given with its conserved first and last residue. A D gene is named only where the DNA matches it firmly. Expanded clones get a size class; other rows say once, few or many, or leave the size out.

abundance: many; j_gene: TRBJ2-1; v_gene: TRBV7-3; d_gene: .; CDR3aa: CASSPGGAALSYNEQFF; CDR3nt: TGTGCCAGCTCCCCCGGCGGGGCCGCCTTGAGCTACAATGAGCAGTTCTTC
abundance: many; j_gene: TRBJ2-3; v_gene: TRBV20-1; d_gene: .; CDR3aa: CSASGSPGVEDTQYF; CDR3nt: TGCAGTGCTAGTGGTTCCCCGGGCGTGGAAGATACGCAGTATTTT
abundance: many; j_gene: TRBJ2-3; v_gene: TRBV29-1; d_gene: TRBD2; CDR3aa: CSAMLAGVPHTQYF; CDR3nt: TGCAGCGCTATGCTAGCGGGAGTACCGCATACGCAGTATTTT
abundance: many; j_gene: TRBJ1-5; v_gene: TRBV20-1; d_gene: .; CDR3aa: CSAGRVNQPQHF; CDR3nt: TGCAGTGCGGGTCGGGTCAATCAGCCCCAGCATTTT
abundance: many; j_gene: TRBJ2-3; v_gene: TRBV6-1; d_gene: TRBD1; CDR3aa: CASFGQGAYRNTQYF; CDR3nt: TGTGCCAGCTTTGGGCAGGGGGCTTATCGGAATACGCAGTATTTT
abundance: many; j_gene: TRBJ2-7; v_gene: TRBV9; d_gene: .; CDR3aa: CASSPRGGTNRILYEQYF; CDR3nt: TGTGCCAGCAGCCCGAGAGGGGGGACTAACAGGATCCTCTACGAGCAGTACTTC
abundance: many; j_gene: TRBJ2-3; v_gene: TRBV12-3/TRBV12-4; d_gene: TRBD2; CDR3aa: CASSWEGNTQYF; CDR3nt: TGTGCCAGCAGCTGGGAGGGGAATACGCAGTATTTT
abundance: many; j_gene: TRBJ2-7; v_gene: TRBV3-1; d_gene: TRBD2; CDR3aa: CASSQDRGLAGVGPPEQYF; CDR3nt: TGTGCCAGCAGCCAAGATAGGGGACTAGCGGGAGTTGGTCCCCCCGAGCAGTACTTC
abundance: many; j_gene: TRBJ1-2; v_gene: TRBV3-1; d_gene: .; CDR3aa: CASSQPGSGYTF; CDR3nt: TGTGCCAGCAGCCAGCCGGGGTCTGGCTACACCTTC
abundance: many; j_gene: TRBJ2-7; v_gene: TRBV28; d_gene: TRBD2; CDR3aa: CASSRLAGYEQYF; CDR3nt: TGTGCCAGCAGCCGACTAGCGGGTTACGAGCAGTACTTC
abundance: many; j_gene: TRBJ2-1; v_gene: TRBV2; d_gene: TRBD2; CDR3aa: CASRRLAGGKNEQFF; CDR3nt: TGTGCCAGCCGGAGACTAGCGGGAGGAAAAAATGAGCAGTTCTTC
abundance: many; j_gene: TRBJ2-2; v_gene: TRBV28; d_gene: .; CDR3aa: CASSPPPYRNTGELFF; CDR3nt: TGTGCCAGCAGTCCCCCCCCTTATAGGAACACCGGGGAGCTGTTTTTT
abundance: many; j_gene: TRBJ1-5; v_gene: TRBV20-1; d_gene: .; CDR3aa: CSAADGGNQPQHF; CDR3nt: TGCAGTGCCGCCGACGGGGGGAATCAGCCCCAGCATTTT
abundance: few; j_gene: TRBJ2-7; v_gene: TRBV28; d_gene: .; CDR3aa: CASSLGNPPEQYF; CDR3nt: TGTGCCAGCAGTTTGGGGAACCCGCCCGAGCAGTACTTC
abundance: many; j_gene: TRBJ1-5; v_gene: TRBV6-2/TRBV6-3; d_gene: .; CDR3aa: CASSWGYSNQPQHF; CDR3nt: TGTGCCAGCAGTTGGGGTTATAGCAATCAGCCCCAGCATTTT
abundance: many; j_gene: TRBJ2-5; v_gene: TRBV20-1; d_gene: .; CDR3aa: CSARDQGGTQYF; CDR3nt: TGCAGTGCTAGAGATCAAGGAGGGACCCAGTACTTC
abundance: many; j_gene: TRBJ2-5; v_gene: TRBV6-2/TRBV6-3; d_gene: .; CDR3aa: CASKLGSVRETQYF; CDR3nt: TGTGCCAGCAAACTGGGGAGCGTCAGAGAGACCCAGTACTTC
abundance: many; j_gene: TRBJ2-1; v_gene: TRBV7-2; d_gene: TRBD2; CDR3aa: CASSLPVGGGSYNEQFF; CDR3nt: TGTGCCAGCAGCTTACCCGTGGGGGGGGGTTCCTACAATGAGCAGTTCTTC
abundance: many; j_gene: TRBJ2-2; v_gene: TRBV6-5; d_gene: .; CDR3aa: CASSYLQGPGELFF; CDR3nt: TGTGCCAGCAGTTACCTGCAGGGTCCCGGGGAGCTGTTTTTT
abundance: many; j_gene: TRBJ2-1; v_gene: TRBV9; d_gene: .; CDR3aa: CASSVAGGPRNEQFF; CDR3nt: TGTGCCAGCAGCGTAGCTGGAGGACCAAGGAATGAGCAGTTCTTC
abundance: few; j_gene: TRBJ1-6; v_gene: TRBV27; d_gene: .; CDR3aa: CASSWESSYNSPLHF; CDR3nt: TGTGCCAGCAGTTGGGAAAGCTCCTATAATTCACCCCTCCACTTT
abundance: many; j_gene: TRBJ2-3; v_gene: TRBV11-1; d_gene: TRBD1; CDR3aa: CASSLAGQGAAYTQYF; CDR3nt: TGTGCCAGCAGCTTAGCGGGACAGGGGGCGGCATATACGCAGTATTTT
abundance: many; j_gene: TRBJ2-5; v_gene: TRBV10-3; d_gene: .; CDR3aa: CAISDSGVALETQYF; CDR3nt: TGTGCCATCAGTGACTCAGGGGTCGCGTTGGAGACCCAGTACTTC
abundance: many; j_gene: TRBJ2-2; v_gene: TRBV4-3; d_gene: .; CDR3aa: CASSWRTTSNTGELFF; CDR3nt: TGCGCCAGCAGCTGGCGGACTACCTCGAACACCGGGGAGCTGTTTTTT
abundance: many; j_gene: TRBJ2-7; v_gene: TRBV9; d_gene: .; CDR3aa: CASSPQQGVYEQYF; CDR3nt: TGTGCCAGCAGCCCCCAACAGGGAGTCTACGAGCAGTACTTC
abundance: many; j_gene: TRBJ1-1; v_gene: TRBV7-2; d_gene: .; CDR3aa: CASSLGEGTEAFF; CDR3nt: TGTGCCAGCAGCCTCGGGGAGGGCACTGAAGCTTTCTTT
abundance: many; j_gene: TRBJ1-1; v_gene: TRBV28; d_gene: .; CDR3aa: CASSLSPGLNTEAFF; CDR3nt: TGTGCCAGCAGTTTATCGCCAGGGTTGAACACTGAAGCTTTCTTT
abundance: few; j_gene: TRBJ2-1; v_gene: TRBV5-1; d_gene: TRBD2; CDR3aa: CASSFGGRGTSGLYSEQFF; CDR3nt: TGCGCCAGCAGCTTCGGGGGGCGAGGGACTAGCGGGTTATACAGTGAGCAGTTCTTC
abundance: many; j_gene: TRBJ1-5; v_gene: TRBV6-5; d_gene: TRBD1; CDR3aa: CASSPQGRQPQHF; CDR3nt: TGTGCCAGCAGCCCACAGGGGAGACAGCCCCAGCATTTT
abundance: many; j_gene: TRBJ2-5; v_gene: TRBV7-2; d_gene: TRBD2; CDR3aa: CASSSVAGGETQYF; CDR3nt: TGTGCCAGCAGCTCTGTAGCGGGAGGAGAGACCCAGTACTTC
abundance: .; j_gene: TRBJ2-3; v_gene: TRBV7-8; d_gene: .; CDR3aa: CASSPGTNTDTQYF; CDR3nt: TGTGCCAGCAGCCCCGGGACGAACACAGATACGCAGTATTTT
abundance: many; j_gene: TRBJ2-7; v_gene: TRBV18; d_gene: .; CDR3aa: CASSPIGQNDEQYF; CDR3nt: TGTGCCAGCTCACCTATAGGGCAGAACGACGAGCAGTACTTC
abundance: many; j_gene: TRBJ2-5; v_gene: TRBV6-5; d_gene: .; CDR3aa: CASSYSRRAETQYF; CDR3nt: TGTGCCAGCAGTTACTCGAGGAGGGCAGAGACCCAGTACTTC
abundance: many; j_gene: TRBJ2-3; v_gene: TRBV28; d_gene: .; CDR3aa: CASSLLRDTQYF; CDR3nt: TGTGCCAGCAGTTTGTTGAGAGATACGCAGTATTTT
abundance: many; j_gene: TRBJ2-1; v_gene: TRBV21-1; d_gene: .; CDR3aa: CASSIIFGGSRQGSYNEQFF; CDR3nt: TGTGCCAGCAGCATAATCTTCGGGGGGTCCCGCCAAGGCTCCTACAATGAGCAGTTCTTC
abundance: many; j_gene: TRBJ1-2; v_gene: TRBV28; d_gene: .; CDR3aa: CASSHPKGEGYGYTF; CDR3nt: TGTGCCAGCAGTCACCCGAAGGGTGAGGGCTATGGCTACACCTTC
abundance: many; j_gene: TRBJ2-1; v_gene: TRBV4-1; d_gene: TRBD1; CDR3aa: CASSSTGGHSYNEQFF; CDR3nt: TGCGCCAGCAGCAGTACAGGGGGCCACTCCTACAATGAGCAGTTCTTC